This TCR beta chain appears in the sequencing data of a study of T cell repertoires in cytomegalovirus infection. Study outcomes and limitations: The ex vivo response showed dominance by HLA-C-restricted CMV-specific TCR beta clonotypes.

MiXCR was run by TCRdb on the reads, yielding one entry per CDR3 protein. The data hold about 450,000 distinct CDR3 sequences, with roughly 30% observed a single time. Remarks on this clonotype: Its target is not known.

V dropped 1 base and J dropped 6 bases, with 10 bases sitting between them. Germline V gene lookup returns CDR1 SGHDN and CDR2 FVKESK. The CDR3 runs 14 residues. The clonotype originates from a human donor in good health (CMV status not recorded). Some clones in this sample may be carry-over from other donors' samples. This chain links TRBV14 with TRBJ2-1; either TRBD1 or TRBD2 may supply D (5 bases each). The sample consisted of PBMCs. The CDR3 loop reads CASSQVRGRNEQFF. CDR3 DNA: TGTGCCAGCAGCCAAGTGAGGGGTCGCAATGAGCAGTTCTTC.